This is a list of T cell receptor beta chains from one sample in a study of early T cells in non-severe SARS-CoV-2 infection. Each CDR3 protein is one row after TCRdb ran MiXCR on the 5' RACE reads. The repertoire holds tens of thousands of distinct CDR3 sequences, with around 5% as singletons. Input material: whole blood. Receptor source: an adult who was a healthcare worker with PCR-confirmed SARS-CoV-2 infection or an uninfected control (not recorded which). Each CDR3 is given with its conserved first and last residue. D genes are given only for firm matches. A row's size may be missing; if present it is once, few, many or a size class.

clone size: many
D gene: NA
V gene: TRBV7-9
J gene: TRBJ2-6
CDR3 DNA: TGTGCCAGCAGCACCTCCCCCCTCTCTGGGGCCAACGTCCTGACTTTC
CDR3 protein: CASSTSPLSGANVLTF

clone size: NA
D gene: TRBD1
V gene: TRBV12-5
J gene: TRBJ1-2
CDR3 DNA: TGTGCTAGTAGTTTCCTGACAGGGGGCTATGGCTACACCTTC
CDR3 protein: CASSFLTGGYGYTF

clone size: few
D gene: NA
V gene: TRBV6-1
J gene: TRBJ1-1
CDR3 DNA: TGTGCCAGCAGGTGGACCCGGAACACTGAAGCTTTCTTT
CDR3 protein: CASRWTRNTEAFF

clone size: few
D gene: NA
V gene: TRBV3-1
J gene: TRBJ1-6
CDR3 DNA: TGTGCCAGCAGCCAAAATGGGGGGGAAATCTATAATTCACCCCTCCACTTT
CDR3 protein: CASSQNGGEIYNSPLHF

clone size: NA
D gene: TRBD1
V gene: TRBV15
J gene: TRBJ1-4
CDR3 DNA: TGTGCCACCAGCATGGGACAGGGCGCAACTAATGAAAAACTGTTTTTT
CDR3 protein: CATSMGQGATNEKLFF

clone size: NA
D gene: TRBD1
V gene: TRBV5-5
J gene: TRBJ2-7
CDR3 DNA: TGTGCCAGCAGCTTGGCGGGACAGATCTCCTACGAGCAGTACTTC
CDR3 protein: CASSLAGQISYEQYF

clone size: many
D gene: NA
V gene: TRBV6-5
J gene: TRBJ2-3
CDR3 DNA: TGTGCCAGCAGTTACTCATACAGTCTCAGTGATACGCAGTATTTT
CDR3 protein: CASSYSYSLSDTQYF

clone size: many
D gene: TRBD1
V gene: TRBV7-2
J gene: TRBJ2-4
CDR3 DNA: TGTGCCAGCAGTCACGCGACAGGGGGCCAGTACATTCAGTACTTC
CDR3 protein: CASSHATGGQYIQYF

clone size: many
D gene: NA
V gene: TRBV19
J gene: TRBJ2-1
CDR3 DNA: TGTGCCAGTACCATGGGGGACTACAATGAGCAGTTCTTC
CDR3 protein: CASTMGDYNEQFF

clone size: many
D gene: NA
V gene: TRBV20-1
J gene: TRBJ2-7
CDR3 DNA: TGCAGTGCTCCTAATCCGGGGGCCGGGCTCACCGAGCAGTACTTC
CDR3 protein: CSAPNPGAGLTEQYF